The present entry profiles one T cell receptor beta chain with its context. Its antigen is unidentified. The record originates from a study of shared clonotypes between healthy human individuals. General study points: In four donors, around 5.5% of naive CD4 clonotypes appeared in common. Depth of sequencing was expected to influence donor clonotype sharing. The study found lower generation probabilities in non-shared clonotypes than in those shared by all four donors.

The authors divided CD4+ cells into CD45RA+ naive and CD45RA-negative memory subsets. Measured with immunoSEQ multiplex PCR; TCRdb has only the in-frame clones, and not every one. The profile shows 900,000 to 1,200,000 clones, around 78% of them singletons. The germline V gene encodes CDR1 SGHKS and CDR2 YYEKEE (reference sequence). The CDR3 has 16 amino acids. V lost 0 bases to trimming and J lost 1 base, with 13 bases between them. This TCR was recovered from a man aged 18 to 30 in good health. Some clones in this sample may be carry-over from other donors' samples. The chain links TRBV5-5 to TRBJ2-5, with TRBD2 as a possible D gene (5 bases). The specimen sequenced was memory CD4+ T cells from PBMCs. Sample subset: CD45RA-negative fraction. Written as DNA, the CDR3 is TGTGCCAGCAGCTTGGGAGTAGGGAGCTTCCAAGAGACCCAGTACTTC. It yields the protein CASSLGVGSFQETQYF.